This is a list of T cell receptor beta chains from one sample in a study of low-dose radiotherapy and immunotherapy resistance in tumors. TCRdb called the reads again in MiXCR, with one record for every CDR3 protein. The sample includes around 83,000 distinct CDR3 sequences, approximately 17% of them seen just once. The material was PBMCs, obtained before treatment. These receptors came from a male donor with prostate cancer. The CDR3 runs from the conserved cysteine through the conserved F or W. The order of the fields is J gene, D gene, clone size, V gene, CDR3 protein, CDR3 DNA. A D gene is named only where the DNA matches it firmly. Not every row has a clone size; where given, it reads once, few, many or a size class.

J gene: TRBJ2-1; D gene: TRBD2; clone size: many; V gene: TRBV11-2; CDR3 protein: CASLGLAGGNEQFF; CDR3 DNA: TGTGCCAGCCTAGGACTAGCGGGGGGCAATGAGCAGTTCTTC
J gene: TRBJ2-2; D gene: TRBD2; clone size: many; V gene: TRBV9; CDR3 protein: CASSVRTSGGGELFF; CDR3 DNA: TGTGCCAGCAGCGTCCGGACTAGCGGGGGCGGGGAGCTGTTTTTT
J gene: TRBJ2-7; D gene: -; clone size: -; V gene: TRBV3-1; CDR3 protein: CASSRAGGRVSYEQYF; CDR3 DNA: TGTGCCAGCAGCCGCGCTGGCGGACGAGTCTCCTACGAGCAGTACTTC
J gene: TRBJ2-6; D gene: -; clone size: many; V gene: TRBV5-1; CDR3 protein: CASSLEETGANVLTF; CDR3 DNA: TGCGCCAGCAGCTTGGAGGAAACCGGGGCCAACGTCCTGACTTTC
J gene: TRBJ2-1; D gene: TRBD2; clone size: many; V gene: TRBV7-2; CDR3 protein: CASSSAGTNSYSQFF; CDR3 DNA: TGTGCCAGCAGCTCTGCCGGGACTAACTCATATTCGCAGTTCTTC
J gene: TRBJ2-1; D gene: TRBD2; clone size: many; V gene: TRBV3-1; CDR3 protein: CASSLGERGANEQFF; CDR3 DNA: TGTGCCAGCAGCCTCGGGGAGCGGGGGGCCAATGAGCAGTTCTTC
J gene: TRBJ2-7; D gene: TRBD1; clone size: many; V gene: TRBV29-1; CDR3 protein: CSAETGYEQYF; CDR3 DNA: TGCAGCGCCGAGACAGGGTACGAGCAGTACTTC
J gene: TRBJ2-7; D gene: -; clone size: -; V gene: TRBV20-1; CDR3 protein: CSANDPLNGLDEQYF; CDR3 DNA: TGCAGTGCTAACGATCCGCTTAATGGGCTCGACGAGCAGTACTTC
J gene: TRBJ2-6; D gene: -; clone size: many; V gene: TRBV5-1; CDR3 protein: CASSLVRASGANVLTF; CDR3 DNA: TGCGCCAGCAGCTTAGTCCGTGCTTCTGGGGCCAACGTCCTGACTTTC
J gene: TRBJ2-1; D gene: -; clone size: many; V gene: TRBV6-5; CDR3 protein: CASSREVGSYNEQFF; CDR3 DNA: TGTGCCAGCAGCCGAGAAGTGGGATCCTACAATGAGCAGTTCTTC
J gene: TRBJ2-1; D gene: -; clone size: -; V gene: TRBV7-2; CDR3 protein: CASSSRVTNEQFF; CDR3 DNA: TGTGCCAGCAGCTCCCGTGTTACCAATGAGCAGTTCTTC
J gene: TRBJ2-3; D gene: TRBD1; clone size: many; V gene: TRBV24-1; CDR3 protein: CATSDQGQGAADTQYF; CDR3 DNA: TGTGCCACCAGTGACCAGGGACAGGGGGCTGCAGATACGCAGTATTTT
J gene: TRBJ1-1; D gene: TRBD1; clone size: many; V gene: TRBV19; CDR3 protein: CASSGYRGMGGGAEAFF; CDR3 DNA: TGTGCCAGTAGTGGATACAGGGGTATGGGTGGAGGCGCTGAAGCTTTCTTT
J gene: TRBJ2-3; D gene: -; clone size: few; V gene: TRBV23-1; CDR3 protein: CASKTEKTDTQYF; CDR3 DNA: TGCGCCAGCAAAACAGAAAAAACAGATACGCAGTATTTT
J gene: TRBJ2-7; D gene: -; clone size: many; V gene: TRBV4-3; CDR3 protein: CASSQEISHRAAYEQYF; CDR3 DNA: TGCGCCAGCAGCCAAGAAATATCGCACAGGGCGGCCTACGAGCAGTACTTC
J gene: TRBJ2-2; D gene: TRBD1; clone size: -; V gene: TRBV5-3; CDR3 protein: CASSTRTGGFTGELFF; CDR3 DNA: TGTGCCAGCAGCACCCGGACAGGGGGATTCACCGGGGAGCTGTTTTTT
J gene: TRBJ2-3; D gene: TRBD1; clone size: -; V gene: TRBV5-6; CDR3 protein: CASSLLRDRTHTDTQYF; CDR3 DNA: TGTGCCAGCAGCTTGCTTAGGGACAGGACCCACACAGATACGCAGTATTTT
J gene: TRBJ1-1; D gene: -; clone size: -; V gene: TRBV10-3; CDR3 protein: CASSYSRQVVTEAFF; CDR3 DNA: TGTGCCAGCAGTTACTCCCGACAGGTGGTGACTGAAGCTTTCTTT
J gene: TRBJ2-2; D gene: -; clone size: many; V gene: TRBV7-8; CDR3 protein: CASSLFQTGNTGELFF; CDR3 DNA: TGTGCCAGCAGCTTATTTCAGACAGGGAACACCGGGGAGCTGTTTTTT
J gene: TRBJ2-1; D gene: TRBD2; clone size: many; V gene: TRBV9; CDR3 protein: CASNKLGLAGVDEQFF; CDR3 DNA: TGTGCCAGCAACAAACTTGGACTAGCGGGAGTTGATGAGCAGTTCTTC
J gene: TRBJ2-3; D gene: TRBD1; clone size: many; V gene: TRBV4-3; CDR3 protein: CASSDRVGTDTQYF; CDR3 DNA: TGCGCCAGCAGCGACAGGGTAGGCACAGATACGCAGTATTTT
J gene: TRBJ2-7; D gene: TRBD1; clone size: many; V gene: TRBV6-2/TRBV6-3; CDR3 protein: CASSPRGQGTYEQYF; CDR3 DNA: TGTGCCAGCAGTCCCCGTGGACAGGGAACCTACGAGCAGTACTTC
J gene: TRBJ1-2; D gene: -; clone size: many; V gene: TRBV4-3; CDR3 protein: CASSQDVIQVIYGYTF; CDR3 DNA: TGCGCCAGCAGCCAAGATGTGATTCAGGTTATCTATGGCTACACCTTC
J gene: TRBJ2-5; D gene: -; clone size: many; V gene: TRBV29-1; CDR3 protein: CSVDGGFETQYF; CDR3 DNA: TGCAGCGTTGACGGGGGTTTCGAGACCCAGTACTTC
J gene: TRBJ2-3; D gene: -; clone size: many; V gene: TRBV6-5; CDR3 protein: CASSYMAANTDTQYF; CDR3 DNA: TGTGCCAGCAGTTATATGGCGGCAAACACAGATACGCAGTATTTT
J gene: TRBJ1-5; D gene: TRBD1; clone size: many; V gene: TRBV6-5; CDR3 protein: CASSLTGERGQPQHF; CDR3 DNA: TGTGCCAGCAGCCTGACAGGGGAAAGGGGGCAGCCCCAGCATTTT
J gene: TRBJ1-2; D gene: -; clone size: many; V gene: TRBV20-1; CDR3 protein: CSARLQANYGYTF; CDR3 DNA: TGCAGTGCTAGATTACAGGCAAACTATGGCTACACCTTC
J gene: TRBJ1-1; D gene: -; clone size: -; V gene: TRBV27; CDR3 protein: CASRPRGGRGLGTEAFF; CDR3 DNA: TGTGCCAGCAGACCCCGCGGGGGGCGCGGATTGGGCACTGAAGCTTTCTTT
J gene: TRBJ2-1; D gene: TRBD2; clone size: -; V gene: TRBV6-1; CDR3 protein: CASKMGTSGSRSYNEQFF; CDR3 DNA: TGTGCCAGCAAAATGGGGACTAGCGGTTCCCGCTCCTACAATGAGCAGTTCTTC
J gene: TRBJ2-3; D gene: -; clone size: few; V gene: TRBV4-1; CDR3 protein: CASSLEKTDTQYF; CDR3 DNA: TGCGCCAGCAGCCTGGAGAAAACAGATACGCAGTATTTT
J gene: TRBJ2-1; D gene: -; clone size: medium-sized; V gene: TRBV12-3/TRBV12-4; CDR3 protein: CASSVGGTGVNEQFF; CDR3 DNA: TGTGCCAGCAGTGTTGGAGGGACTGGGGTCAATGAGCAGTTCTTC
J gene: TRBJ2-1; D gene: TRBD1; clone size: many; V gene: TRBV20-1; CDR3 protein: CSARVATGVYEQFF; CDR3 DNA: TGCAGTGCTAGAGTTGCAACAGGGGTTTATGAGCAGTTCTTC
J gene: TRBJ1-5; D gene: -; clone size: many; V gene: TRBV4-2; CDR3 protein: CASSQTEGINQPQHF; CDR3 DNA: TGTGCCAGCAGCCAAACTGAGGGTATCAATCAGCCCCAGCATTTT
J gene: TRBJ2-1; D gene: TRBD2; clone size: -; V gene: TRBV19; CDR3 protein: CASSTTSGWVDEQFF; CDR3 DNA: TGTGCCAGTAGTACAACTAGCGGATGGGTCGATGAGCAGTTCTTC
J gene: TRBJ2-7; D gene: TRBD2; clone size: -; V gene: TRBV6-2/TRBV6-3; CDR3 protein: CASRDSGDKGEQYF; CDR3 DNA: TGTGCCAGCAGGGATAGCGGGGACAAGGGGGAGCAGTACTTC
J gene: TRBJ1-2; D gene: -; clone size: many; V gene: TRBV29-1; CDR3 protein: CSVPLTNYGYTF; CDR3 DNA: TGCAGCGTTCCCTTAACTAACTATGGCTACACCTTC
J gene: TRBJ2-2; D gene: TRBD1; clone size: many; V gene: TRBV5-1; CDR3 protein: CASSRDRGDTGELFF; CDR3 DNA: TGCGCCAGCAGCCGGGACAGGGGTGACACCGGGGAGCTGTTTTTT
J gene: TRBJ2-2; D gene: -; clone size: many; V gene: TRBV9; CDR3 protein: CASSVTWGELFF; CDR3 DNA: TGTGCCAGCAGCGTAACTTGGGGGGAGCTGTTTTTT
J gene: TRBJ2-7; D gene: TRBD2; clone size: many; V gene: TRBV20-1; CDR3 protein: CSARKLAGAHEQYF; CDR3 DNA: TGCAGTGCTAGAAAACTAGCGGGAGCCCACGAGCAGTACTTC
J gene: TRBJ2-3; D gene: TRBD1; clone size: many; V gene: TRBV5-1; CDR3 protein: CASSSLQGNRADTQYF; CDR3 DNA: TGCGCCAGCAGCTCCCTACAGGGGAATAGGGCAGATACGCAGTATTTT
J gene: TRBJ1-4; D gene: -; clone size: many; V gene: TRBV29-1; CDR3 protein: CSVGDNLKLFF; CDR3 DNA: TGCAGCGTAGGGGACAATCTAAAACTGTTTTTT
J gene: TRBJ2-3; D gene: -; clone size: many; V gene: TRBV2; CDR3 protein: CASSEAPDTQYF; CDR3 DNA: TGTGCCAGCAGTGAAGCGCCAGATACGCAGTATTTT
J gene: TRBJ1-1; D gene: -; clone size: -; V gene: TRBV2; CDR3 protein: CASSGPQVSLEAFF; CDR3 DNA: TGTGCCAGCAGCGGACCACAGGTATCGCTTGAAGCTTTCTTT
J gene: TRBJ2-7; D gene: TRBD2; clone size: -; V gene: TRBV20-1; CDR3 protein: CSARGGSLSYEQYF; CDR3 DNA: TGCAGTGCTAGGGGGGGGAGTCTGTCCTACGAGCAGTACTTC
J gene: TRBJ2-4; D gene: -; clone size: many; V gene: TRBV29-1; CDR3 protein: CSVELGVGAKNIQYF; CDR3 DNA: TGCAGCGTTGAACTGGGGGTTGGGGCCAAAAACATTCAGTACTTC
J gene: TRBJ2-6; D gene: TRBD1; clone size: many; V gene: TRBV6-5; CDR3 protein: CASSSGLGQGESSGANVLTF; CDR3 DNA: TGTGCCAGCAGTTCAGGCCTCGGACAGGGCGAAAGCTCTGGGGCCAACGTCCTGACTTTC
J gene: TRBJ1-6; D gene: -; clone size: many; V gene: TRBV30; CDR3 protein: CAWSMGESPLHF; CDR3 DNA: TGTGCCTGGAGCATGGGGGAGTCACCCCTCCACTTT
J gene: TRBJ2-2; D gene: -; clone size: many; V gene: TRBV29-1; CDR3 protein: CSVALGGELFF; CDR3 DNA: TGCAGCGTTGCTCTGGGTGGGGAGCTGTTTTTT
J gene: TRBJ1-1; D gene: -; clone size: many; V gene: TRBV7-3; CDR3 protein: CASSLSGGGFDEAFF; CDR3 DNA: TGTGCCAGCAGCTTAAGTGGTGGGGGCTTCGATGAAGCTTTCTTT